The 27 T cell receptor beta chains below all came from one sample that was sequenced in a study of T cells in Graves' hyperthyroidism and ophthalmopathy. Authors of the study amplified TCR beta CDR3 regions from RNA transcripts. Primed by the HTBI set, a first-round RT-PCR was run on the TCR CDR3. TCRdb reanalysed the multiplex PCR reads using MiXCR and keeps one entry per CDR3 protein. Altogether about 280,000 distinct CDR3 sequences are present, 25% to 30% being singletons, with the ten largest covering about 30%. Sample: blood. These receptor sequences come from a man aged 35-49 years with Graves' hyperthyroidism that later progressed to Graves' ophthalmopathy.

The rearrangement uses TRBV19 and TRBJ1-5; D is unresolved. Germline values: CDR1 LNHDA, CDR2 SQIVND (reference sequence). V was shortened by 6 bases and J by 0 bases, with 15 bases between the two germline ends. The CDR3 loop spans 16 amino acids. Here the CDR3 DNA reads TGTGCCAGTAGCAGCCCCTCCGGAAATAGCAATCAGCCCCAGCATTTT. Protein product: CASSSPSGNSNQPQHF.

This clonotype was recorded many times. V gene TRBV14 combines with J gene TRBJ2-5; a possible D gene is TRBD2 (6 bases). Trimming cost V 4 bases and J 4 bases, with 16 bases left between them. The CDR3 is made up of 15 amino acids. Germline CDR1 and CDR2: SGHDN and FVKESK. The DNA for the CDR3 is TGTGCCAGCAGCCTAGATGTGGGAGGACCAGAGACCCAGTACTTC. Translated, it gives CASSLDVGGPETQYF.

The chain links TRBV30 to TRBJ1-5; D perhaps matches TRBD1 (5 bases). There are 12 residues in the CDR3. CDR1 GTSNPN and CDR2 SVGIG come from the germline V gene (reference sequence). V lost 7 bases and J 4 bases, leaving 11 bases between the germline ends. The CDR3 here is CAFRGQNQPQHF. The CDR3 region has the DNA TGTGCCTTCCGGGGCCAGAATCAGCCCCAGCATTTT. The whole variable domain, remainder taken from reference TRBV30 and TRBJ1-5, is SQTIHQWPATLVQPVGSPLSLECTVEGTSNPNLYWYRQAAGRGLQLLFYSVGIGQISSEVPQNLSASRPQDRQFILSSKKLLLSDSGFYLCAFRGQNQPQHFGDGTRLSIL.

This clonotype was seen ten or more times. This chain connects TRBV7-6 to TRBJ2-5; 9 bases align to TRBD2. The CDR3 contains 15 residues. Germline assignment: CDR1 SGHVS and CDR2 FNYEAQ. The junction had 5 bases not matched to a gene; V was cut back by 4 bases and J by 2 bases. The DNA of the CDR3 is TGTGCCAGCAGCTCCCTAGCGGGAATTCAAGAGACCCAGTACTTC. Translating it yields CASSSLAGIQETQYF.

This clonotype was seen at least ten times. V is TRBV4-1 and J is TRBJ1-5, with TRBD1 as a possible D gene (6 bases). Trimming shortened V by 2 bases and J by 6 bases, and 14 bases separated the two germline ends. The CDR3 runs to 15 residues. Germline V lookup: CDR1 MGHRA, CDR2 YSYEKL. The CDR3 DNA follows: TGCGCCAGCAGCCAAAGTATAGGGGGTGGTCAGCCCCAGCATTTT. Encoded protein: CASSQSIGGGQPQHF.

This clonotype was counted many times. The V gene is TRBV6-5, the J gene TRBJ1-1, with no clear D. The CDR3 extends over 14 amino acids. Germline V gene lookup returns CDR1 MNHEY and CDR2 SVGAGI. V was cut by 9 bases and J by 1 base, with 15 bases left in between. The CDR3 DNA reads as TGTGCCAGTCCCTCCCGGCGGGAGAACACTGAAGCTTTCTTT. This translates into CASPSRRENTEAFF.

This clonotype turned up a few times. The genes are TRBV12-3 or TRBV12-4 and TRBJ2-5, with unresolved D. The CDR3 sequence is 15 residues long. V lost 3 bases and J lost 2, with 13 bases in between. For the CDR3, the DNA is TGTGCCAGCAGTTTCTTCCAGGACGGGCAAGAGACCCAGTACTTC. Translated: CASSFFQDGQETQYF.

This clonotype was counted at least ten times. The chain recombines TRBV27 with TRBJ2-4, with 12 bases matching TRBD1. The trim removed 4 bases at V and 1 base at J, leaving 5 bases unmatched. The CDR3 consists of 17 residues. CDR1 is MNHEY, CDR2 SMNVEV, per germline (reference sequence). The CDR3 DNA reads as TGTGCCAGCAGTTCTCCGGGACAGGGGGCGGCCAAAAACATTCAGTACTTC. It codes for CASSSPGQGAAKNIQYF.

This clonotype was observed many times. This chain's CDR3 is CASSQETSGNTGELFF. The CDR3 DNA follows: TGTGCCAGCAGCCAAGAAACTAGCGGGAACACCGGGGAGCTGTTTTTT. The chain recombines TRBV4-2 with TRBJ2-2; TRBD2 matches 8 bases. Trimming at V came to 0 bases and at J to 1 base, leaving 1 base not matched to a gene. The germline V gene has CDR1 LGHNA and CDR2 YNFKEQ. The CDR3 totals 16 residues.

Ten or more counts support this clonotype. CDR3 DNA: TGTGCCAGCAGAACGGACAGGGGGCTCGATCAGCCCCAGCATTTT. It codes for CASRTDRGLDQPQHF. The rearrangement joins TRBV12-3 or TRBV12-4 to TRBJ1-5, with TRBD1 matching over 11 bases. This CDR3 is 15 amino acids long. The ends lost 6 bases at V and 5 bases at J; junction bases unmatched: 6.

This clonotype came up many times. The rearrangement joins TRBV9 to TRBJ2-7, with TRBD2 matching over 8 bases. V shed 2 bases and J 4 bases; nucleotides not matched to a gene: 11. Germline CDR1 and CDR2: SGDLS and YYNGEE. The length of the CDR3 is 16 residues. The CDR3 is CASSVGPGLESYEQYF. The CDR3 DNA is TGTGCCAGCAGCGTTGGTCCGGGACTAGAATCATACGAGCAGTACTTC.

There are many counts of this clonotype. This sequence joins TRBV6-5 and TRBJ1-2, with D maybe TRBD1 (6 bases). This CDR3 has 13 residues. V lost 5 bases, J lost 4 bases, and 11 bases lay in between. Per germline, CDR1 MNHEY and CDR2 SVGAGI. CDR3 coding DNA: TGTGCCAGCAGTCCACAGGGTCGCTATGGCTACACCTTC. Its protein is CASSPQGRYGYTF.

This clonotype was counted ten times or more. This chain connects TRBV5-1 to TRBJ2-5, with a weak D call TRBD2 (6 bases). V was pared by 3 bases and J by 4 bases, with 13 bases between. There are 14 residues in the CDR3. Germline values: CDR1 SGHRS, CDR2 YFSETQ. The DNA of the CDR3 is TGCGCCAGCAGCTCCGCGGAGGGCAGAGAGACCCAGTACTTC. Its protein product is CASSSAEGRETQYF. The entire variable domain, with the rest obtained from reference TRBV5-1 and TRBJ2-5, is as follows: KAGVTQTPRYLIKTRGQQVTLSCSPISGHRSVSWYQQTPGQGLQFLFEYFSETQRNKGNFPGRFSGRQFSNSRSEMNVSTLELGDSALYLCASSSAEGRETQYFGPGTRLLVL.

The CDR3 DNA reads TGTGCCAGCAGTGAGGGGCCTATCCAAGAGACCCAGTACTTC. Amino acid sequence: CASSEGPIQETQYF. The gene calls are TRBV12-3 or TRBV12-4 and TRBJ2-5, with D perhaps given as TRBD1 or TRBD2 (5 bases each). The CDR3 extends over 14 amino acids. With 5 bases removed from V and 1 base from J, the gap between germline ends came to 11 bases.

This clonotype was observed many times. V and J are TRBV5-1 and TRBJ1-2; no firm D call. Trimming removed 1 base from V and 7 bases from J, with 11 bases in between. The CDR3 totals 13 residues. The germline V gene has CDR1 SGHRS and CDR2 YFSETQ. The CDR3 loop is CASSLSGLSGYTF. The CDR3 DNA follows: TGCGCCAGCAGCTTGTCCGGCCTTAGTGGCTACACCTTC. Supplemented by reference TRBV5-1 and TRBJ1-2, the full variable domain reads KAGVTQTPRYLIKTRGQQVTLSCSPISGHRSVSWYQQTPGQGLQFLFEYFSETQRNKGNFPGRFSGRQFSNSRSEMNVSTLELGDSALYLCASSLSGLSGYTFGSGTRLTVV.

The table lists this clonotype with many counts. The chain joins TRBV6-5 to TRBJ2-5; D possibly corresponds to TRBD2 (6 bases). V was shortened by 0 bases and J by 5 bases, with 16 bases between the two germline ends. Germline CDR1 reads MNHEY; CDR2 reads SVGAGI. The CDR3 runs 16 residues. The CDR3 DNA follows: TGTGCCAGCAGTTACTCTGGGGGGAGAGGGTCCGAGACCCAGTACTTC. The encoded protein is CASSYSGGRGSETQYF.

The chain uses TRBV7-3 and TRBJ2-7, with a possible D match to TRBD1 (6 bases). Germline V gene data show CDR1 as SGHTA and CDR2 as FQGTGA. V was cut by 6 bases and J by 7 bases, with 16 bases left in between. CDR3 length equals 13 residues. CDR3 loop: CASSRDILGEQYF. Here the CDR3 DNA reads TGTGCCAGCAGTCGGGACATACTTGGAGAGCAGTACTTC.

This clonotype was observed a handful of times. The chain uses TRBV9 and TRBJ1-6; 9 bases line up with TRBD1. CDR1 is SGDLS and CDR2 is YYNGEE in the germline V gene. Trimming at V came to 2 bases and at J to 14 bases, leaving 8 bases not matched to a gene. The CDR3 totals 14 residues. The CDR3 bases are TGTGCCAGCAGCGTCGGGACAGGGCAATTCACCCTCCACTTT. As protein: CASSVGTGQFTLHF. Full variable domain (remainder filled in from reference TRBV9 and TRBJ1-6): DSGVTQTPKHLITATGQRVTLRCSPRSGDLSVYWYQQSLDQGLQFLIQYYNGEERAKGNILERFSAQQFPDLHSELNLSSLELGDSALYFCASSVGTGQFTLHFGNGTRLTVT.

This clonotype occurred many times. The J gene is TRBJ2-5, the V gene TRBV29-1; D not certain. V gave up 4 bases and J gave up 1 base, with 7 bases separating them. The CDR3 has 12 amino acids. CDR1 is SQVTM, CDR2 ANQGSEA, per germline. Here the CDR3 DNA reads TGCAGCGTTGGAAGAAGCCAAGAGACCCAGTACTTC. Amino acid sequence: CSVGRSQETQYF.

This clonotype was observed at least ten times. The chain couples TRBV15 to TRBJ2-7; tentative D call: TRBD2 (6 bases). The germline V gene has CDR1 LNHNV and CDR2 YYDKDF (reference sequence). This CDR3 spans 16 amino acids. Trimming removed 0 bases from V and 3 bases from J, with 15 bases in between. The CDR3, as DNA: TGTGCCACCAGCAGAGATCCTGGGCCTAGCGTCTACGAGCAGTACTTC. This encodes CATSRDPGPSVYEQYF.

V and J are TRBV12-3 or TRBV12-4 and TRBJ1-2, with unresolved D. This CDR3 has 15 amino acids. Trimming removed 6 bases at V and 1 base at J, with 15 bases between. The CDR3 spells CASRLRAGINYGYTF. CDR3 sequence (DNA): TGTGCCAGCAGGCTAAGGGCAGGCATTAACTATGGCTACACCTTC.

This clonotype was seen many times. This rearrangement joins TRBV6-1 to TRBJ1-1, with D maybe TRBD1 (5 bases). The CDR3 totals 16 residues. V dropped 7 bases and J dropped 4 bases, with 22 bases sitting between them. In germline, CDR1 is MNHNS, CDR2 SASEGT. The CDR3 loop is CASNKAASTDSTEAFF. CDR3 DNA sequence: TGTGCCAGCAATAAAGCGGCCAGTACCGACAGCACTGAAGCTTTCTTT.

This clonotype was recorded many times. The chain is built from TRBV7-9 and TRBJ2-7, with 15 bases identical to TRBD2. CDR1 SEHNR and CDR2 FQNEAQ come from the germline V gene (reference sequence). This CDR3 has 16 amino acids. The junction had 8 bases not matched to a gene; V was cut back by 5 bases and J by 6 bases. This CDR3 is CASSRRTSGRAGEQYF. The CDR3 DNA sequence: TGTGCCAGCAGCCGCCGGACTAGCGGGAGGGCCGGCGAGCAGTACTTC.

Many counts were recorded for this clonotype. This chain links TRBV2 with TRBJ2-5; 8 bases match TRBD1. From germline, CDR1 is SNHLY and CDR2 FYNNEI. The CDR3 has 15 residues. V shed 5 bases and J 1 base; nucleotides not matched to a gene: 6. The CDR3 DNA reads TGTGCCAGCAGTTTCGACAGGGGAGGCCAAGAGACCCAGTACTTC. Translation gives CASSFDRGGQETQYF.

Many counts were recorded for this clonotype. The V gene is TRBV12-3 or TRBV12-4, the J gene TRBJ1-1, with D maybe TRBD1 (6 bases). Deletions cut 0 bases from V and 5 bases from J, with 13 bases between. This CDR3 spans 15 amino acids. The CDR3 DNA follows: TGTGCCAGCAGTTTAGCGCCACAGAGGGGGACTGAAGCTTTCTTT. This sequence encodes CASSLAPQRGTEAFF.

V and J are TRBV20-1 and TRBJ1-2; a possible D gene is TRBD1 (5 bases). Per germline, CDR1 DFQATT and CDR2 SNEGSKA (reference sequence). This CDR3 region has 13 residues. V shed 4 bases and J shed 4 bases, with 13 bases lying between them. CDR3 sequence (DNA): TGCAGTGCTAAAGGCGACAGAACCTATGGCTACACCTTC. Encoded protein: CSAKGDRTYGYTF.

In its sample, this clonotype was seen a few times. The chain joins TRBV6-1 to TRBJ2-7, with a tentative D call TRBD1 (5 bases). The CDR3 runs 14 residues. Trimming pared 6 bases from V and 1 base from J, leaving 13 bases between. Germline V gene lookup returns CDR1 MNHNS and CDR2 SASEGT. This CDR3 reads CASSSRTPSYEQYF. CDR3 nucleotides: TGTGCCAGCAGCTCCCGGACACCTTCCTACGAGCAGTACTTC.